This T cell receptor (beta chain) was observed in a study of blood T cell repertoires in COVID-19. Study-level information: The study drew acute and convalescent COVID-19 samples from the United States, Italy and Spain. PBMCs, B-cell-depleted T cells, or T cells were the source of the cDNA or gDNA that made up the material.

The count of this clone is one. The CDR3 sequence is 15 residues long. In germline, CDR1 is MDHEN, CDR2 SYDVKM. The J segment lost 3 bases and the V segment lost 8 bases, leaving 8 bases of the junction unmatched. The method was immunoSEQ multiplex PCR; TCRdb's version includes in-frame clones alone and lacks a portion of them. Of over 150,000 clones listed, roughly nine tenths are singletons. The receptor's source is a man aged 18 to 30 who had recovered from COVID-19. Material for sequencing was peripheral blood. The rearrangement joins TRBV28 to TRBJ1-3; TRBD1 matches 9 bases. In DNA form, the CDR3 reads TGTGCCAGCGGTACAGGGGGCGCAGATGGAAACACCATATATTTT. Translating gives CASGTGGADGNTIYF.